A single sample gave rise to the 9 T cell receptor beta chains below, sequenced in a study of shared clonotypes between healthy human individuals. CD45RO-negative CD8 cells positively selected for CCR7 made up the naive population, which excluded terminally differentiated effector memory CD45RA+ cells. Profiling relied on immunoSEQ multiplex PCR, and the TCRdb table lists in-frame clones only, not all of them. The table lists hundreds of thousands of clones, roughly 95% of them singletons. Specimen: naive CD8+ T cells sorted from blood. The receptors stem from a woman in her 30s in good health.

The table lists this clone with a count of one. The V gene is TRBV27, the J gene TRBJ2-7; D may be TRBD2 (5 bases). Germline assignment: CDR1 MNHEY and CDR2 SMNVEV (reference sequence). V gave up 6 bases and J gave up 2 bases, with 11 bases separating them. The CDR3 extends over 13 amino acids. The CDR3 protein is CASRLTSTYEQYF. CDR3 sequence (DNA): TGTGCCAGCAGACTCACTAGTACCTACGAGCAGTACTTC.

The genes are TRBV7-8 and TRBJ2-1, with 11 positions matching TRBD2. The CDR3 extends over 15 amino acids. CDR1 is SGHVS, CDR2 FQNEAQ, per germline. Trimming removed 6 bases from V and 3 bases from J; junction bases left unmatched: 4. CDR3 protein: CASRDGTSGYNEQFF. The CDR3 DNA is TGTGCCAGCAGAGACGGGACTAGCGGCTACAATGAGCAGTTCTTC. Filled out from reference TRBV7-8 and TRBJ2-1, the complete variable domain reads GAGVSQSPRYKVAKRGQDVALRCDPISGHVSLFWYQQALGQGPEFLTYFQNEAQLDKSGLPSDRFFAERPEGSVSTLKIQRTQQEDSAVYLCASRDGTSGYNEQFFGPGTRLTVL.

CDR3 in DNA: TGTGCCAGCAGCTGGCCCTCGGGGGCCTTGAACACTGAAGCTTTCTTT. It yields the protein CASSWPSGALNTEAFF. The V gene is TRBV5-6, the J gene TRBJ1-1; a weak D match, TRBD1 (6 bases). The CDR3 totals 16 residues. V gave up 3 bases and J gave up 0 bases, with 15 bases separating them. The germline V gene has CDR1 SGHDT and CDR2 YYEEEE.

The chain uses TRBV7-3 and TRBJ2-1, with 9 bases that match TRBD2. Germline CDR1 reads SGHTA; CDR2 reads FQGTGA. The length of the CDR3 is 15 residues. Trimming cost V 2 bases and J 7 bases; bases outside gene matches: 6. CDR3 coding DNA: TGTGCCAGCAGCTTAGCGGGAGGGGATCGAAATGAGCAGTTCTTC. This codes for CASSLAGGDRNEQFF. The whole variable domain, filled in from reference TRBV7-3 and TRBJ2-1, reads GAGVSQTPSNKVTEKGKYVELRCDPISGHTALYWYRQSLGQGPEFLIYFQGTGAADDSGLPNDRFFAVRPEGSVSTLKIQRTERGDSAVYLCASSLAGGDRNEQFFGPGTRLTVL.

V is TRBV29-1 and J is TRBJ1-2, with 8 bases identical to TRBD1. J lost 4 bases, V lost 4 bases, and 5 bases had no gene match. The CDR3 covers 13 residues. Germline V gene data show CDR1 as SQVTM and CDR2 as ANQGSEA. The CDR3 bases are TGCAGCGTTGTAGGACAGGGAGCCTATGGCTACACCTTC. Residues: CSVVGQGAYGYTF. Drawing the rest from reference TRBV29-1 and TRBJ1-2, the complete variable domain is SAVISQKPSRDICQRGTSLTIQCQVDSQVTMMFWYRQQPGQSLTLIATANQGSEATYESGFVIDKFPISRPNLTFSTLTVSNMSPEDSSIYLCSVVGQGAYGYTFGSGTRLTVV.

Here the CDR3 reads CASSQRDRARQETQYF. CDR3 coding DNA: TGTGCCAGCAGCCAGAGGGACAGGGCCCGACAAGAGACCCAGTACTTC. This sequence joins TRBV7-9 and TRBJ2-5; 9 bases line up with TRBD1. Unmatched junction bases numbered 9, after V lost 5 bases and J lost 2 bases. CDR1 is SEHNR, CDR2 FQNEAQ, per germline (reference sequence). CDR3 length equals 16 residues.

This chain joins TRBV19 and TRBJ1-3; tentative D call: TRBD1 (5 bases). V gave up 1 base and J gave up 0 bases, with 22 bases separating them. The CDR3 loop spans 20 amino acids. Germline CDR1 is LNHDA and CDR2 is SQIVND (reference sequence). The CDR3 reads CASSIVPGGDASSSGNTIYF. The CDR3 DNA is TGTGCCAGTAGTATAGTCCCGGGAGGGGACGCCTCGAGCTCTGGAAACACCATATATTTT. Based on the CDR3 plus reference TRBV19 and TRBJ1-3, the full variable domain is DGGITQSPKYLFRKEGQNVTLSCEQNLNHDAMYWYRQDPGQGLRLIYYSQIVNDFQKGDIAEGYSVSREKKESFPLTVTSAQKNPTAFYLCASSIVPGGDASSSGNTIYFGEGSWLTVV.

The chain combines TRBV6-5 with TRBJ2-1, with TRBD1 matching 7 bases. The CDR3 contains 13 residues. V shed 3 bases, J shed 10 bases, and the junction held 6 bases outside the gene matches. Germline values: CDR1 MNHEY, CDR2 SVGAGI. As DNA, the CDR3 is TGTGCCAGCAGTTATTCGGGACAGAAGGAGCAGTTCTTC. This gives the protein CASSYSGQKEQFF.

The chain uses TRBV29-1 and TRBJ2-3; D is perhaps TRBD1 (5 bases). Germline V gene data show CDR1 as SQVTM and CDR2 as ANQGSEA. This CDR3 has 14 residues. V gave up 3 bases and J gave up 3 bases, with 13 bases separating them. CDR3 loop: CSVEDTYWTDTQYF. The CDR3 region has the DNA TGCAGCGTTGAGGACACTTACTGGACAGATACGCAGTATTTT.